This T cell receptor (beta chain) was sequenced for a study of monozygotic twins with inflammatory bowel disease. Overall study findings and caveats: Those with IBD had lower TCRbeta diversity (inverse Simpson) than their healthy co-twins did.

This CDR3 is 13 amino acids long. Germline assignment: CDR1 SGHTA and CDR2 FQGTGA. A word on this clonotype: What it recognizes is unknown.

TCRdb reanalyzed the 5' RACE reads, giving one entry per CDR3 protein sequence and no DNA. This listing includes over 90,000 distinct CDR3 sequences. This TCR was recovered from a human donor with ulcerative colitis or Crohn's disease, or a healthy co-twin of an affected twin (not recorded which). The chain couples TRBV7-3 to TRBJ2-7. Sequencing was done on a sample of blood. This CDR3 is CASSLMATYEQYF.